The 19 T cell receptor beta chains below all came from one sample that was sequenced in a study of shared clonotypes between healthy human individuals. TCRdb's copy holds only in-frame clones and misses some; the assay was immunoSEQ multiplex PCR. The sample shows around 2,100,000 clones, roughly 94% of them seen only once. CD8 cells regarded as naive lacked CD45RO, were positively chosen for CCR7, and omitted terminally differentiated effector memory CD45RA+ cells. Sequencing was carried out using naive CD8+ T cells sorted from blood. These receptors were collected from a man in his late teens or twenties in good health.

The chain is built from TRBV7-8 and TRBJ2-1; tentatively, D is TRBD1 or TRBD2 (7 bases each). Trimming shortened V by 3 bases and J by 5 bases, and 20 bases separated the two germline ends. This CDR3 spans 17 amino acids. The germline CDR1 and CDR2 sequences are SGHVS and FQNEAQ. The CDR3 region is CASSFFIQGGGHNEQFF. Here the CDR3 DNA reads TGTGCCAGCAGCTTCTTTATACAGGGAGGGGGCCACAATGAGCAGTTCTTC.

The V call is TRBV5-1, the J call TRBJ2-7, with a tentative D call TRBD2 (7 bases). Trimming took 4 bases from V and 0 from J, leaving 14 bases between them. The V gene's germline CDR1 is SGHRS and CDR2 YFSETQ. The CDR3 runs to 15 residues. CDR3 in amino acids: CASSPWGGSSYEQYF. CDR3 nucleotides: TGCGCCAGCAGCCCGTGGGGGGGCAGCTCCTACGAGCAGTACTTC.

The chain is built from TRBV13 and TRBJ2-7; TRBD2 agrees at 12 bases. This CDR3 has 15 residues. The germline V gene encodes CDR1 PRHDT and CDR2 FYEKMQ (reference sequence). The trim removed 4 bases at V and 3 bases at J, leaving 4 bases unmatched. CDR3 nucleotide sequence: TGTGCCAGCAGCTCTCGACTAGCGGGAGACTACGAGCAGTACTTC. Amino acids: CASSSRLAGDYEQYF.

The chain is built from TRBV19 and TRBJ2-1; D is unresolved. Trimming took 5 bases from V and 7 from J, leaving 18 bases between them. This CDR3 comprises 15 residues. Germline assignment: CDR1 LNHDA and CDR2 SQIVND (reference sequence). In nucleotides, the CDR3 is TGTGCCAGTAGTCTTGACTCCCACTTAGGGAATGAGCAGTTCTTC. Encoded protein: CASSLDSHLGNEQFF.

The genes are TRBV5-1 and TRBJ1-2; 7 nucleotides line up with TRBD1. The V segment lost 0 bases and the J segment 3 bases; nucleotides outside the gene matches: 14. The germline V gene has CDR1 SGHRS and CDR2 YFSETQ. There are 18 residues in the CDR3. CDR3 coding DNA: TGCGCCAGCAGCTTGGCCGGGGGGACAGTGATCCAGGACTATGGCTACACCTTC. Translated: CASSLAGGTVIQDYGYTF.

The chain employs TRBV13 and TRBJ2-1, with 8 bases lining up with TRBD2. The germline gives CDR1 PRHDT, CDR2 FYEKMQ (reference sequence). The CDR3 contains 15 residues. Trimming at V came to 2 bases and at J to 6 bases, leaving 6 bases not matched to a gene. The DNA of the CDR3 is TGTGCCAGCAGCTTAATGGCGGGGGGACTCAATGAGCAGTTCTTC. Its protein is CASSLMAGGLNEQFF.

The V call is TRBV28, the J call TRBJ1-3, with D perhaps TRBD1 (5 bases). Trimming stripped 5 bases from V and 7 bases from J, with 15 bases between. Germline values: CDR1 MDHEN, CDR2 SYDVKM. The CDR3 is made up of 14 amino acids. The CDR3, as DNA: TGTGCCAGCAGTCTCGACAGCCTTGGTAACACCATATATTTT. This translates into CASSLDSLGNTIYF.

In this sample, this clone turned up once. The chain joins TRBV4-3 to TRBJ2-5; D gene unclear. Germline values: CDR1 LGHNA, CDR2 YSLEER. Trimming pared 1 base from V and 5 bases from J, leaving 14 bases between. This CDR3 contains 15 residues. The CDR3 coding sequence is TGCGCCAGCAGCCAAGGAGTAAGTGAAAGGGAGACCCAGTACTTC. Translating gives CASSQGVSERETQYF.

CDR3 sequence (DNA): TGTGCCAGCAGTTACACCGGGACAGGAGAAGCTTTCTTT. Protein sequence: CASSYTGTGEAFF. The J gene is TRBJ1-1, the V gene TRBV6-5; 8 positions agree with TRBD1. The CDR3 extends over 13 amino acids. CDR1 and CDR2 from the germline V gene are MNHEY and SVGAGI. V shed 2 bases, J shed 8 bases, and the junction held 4 bases outside the gene matches.

This chain uses TRBV11-2 with TRBJ1-5; unclear D gene. This CDR3 contains 15 residues. Trimming pared 1 base from V and 5 bases from J, leaving 12 bases between. Germline loops: CDR1 SGHAT, CDR2 FQNNGV. The CDR3 DNA sequence: TGTGCCAGCAGCTTAGGAGCAGCTCTCGATCAGCCCCAGCATTTT. Its protein is CASSLGAALDQPQHF.

J is TRBJ2-7 and V is TRBV2; D gene ambiguous. V lost 7 bases and J lost 2, with 12 bases in between. Germline CDR1 reads SNHLY; CDR2 reads FYNNEI. CDR3 length equals 13 residues. CDR3 DNA sequence: TGTGCCAGCAACTCGGGCAGAACCTACGAGCAGTACTTC. Translating gives CASNSGRTYEQYF.

The chain is built from TRBV5-1 and TRBJ2-7, with 9 bases lining up with TRBD1. Germline-derived CDR1 and CDR2 are SGHRS and YFSETQ. The CDR3 consists of 15 residues. J was trimmed by 3 bases and V by 4 bases; bases with no gene match: 8. The CDR3 loop reads CASSVAGTGRYEQYF. CDR3 in DNA: TGCGCCAGCAGCGTGGCCGGGACAGGGCGCTACGAGCAGTACTTC.

This chain uses TRBV13 with TRBJ2-7; TRBD2 matches 7 bases. The junction had 9 bases not matched to a gene; V was cut back by 4 bases and J by 6 bases. From germline, CDR1 is PRHDT and CDR2 FYEKMQ (reference sequence). The CDR3 covers 14 residues. The CDR3 DNA sequence: TGTGCCAGCAGCTACCGCGGGGAGGGAGGCGAGCAGTACTTC. This encodes CASSYRGEGGEQYF.

The chain recombines TRBV6-5 with TRBJ1-2; the D is unclear. CDR3 length equals 15 residues. The germline gives CDR1 MNHEY, CDR2 SVGAGI. Trimming removed 2 bases from V and 1 base from J, with 11 bases in between. In DNA, the CDR3 is TGTGCCAGCAGTTACACCGGAGACCATAACTATGGCTACACCTTC. This gives the protein CASSYTGDHNYGYTF.

The chain recombines TRBV9 with TRBJ2-1; 12 nucleotides align to TRBD2. The J segment lost 6 bases and the V segment lost 4 bases, leaving 5 bases of the junction unmatched. The CDR3 has 15 amino acids. Looked up from germline, CDR1 is SGDLS and CDR2 is YYNGEE. This chain's CDR3 is CASSKSSGRGNEQFF. The CDR3 DNA follows: TGTGCCAGCAGCAAATCTAGCGGGAGGGGCAATGAGCAGTTCTTC.

A note on this clone: The same CDR3 arises from other DNA sequences in this sample as well. The chain employs TRBV6-5 and TRBJ2-7; D is ambiguous. The V end was cut by 2 bases, the J end by 6 bases, with 8 bases between. The CDR3 covers 12 residues. Germline V lookup: CDR1 MNHEY, CDR2 SVGAGI. CDR3: CASSYKGREQYF. CDR3 coding DNA: TGTGCCAGCAGTTACAAGGGCCGCGAGCAGTACTTC.

This rearrangement joins TRBV19 to TRBJ2-2; either TRBD1 or TRBD2 may supply D (7 bases each). V was shortened by 3 bases and J by 0 bases, with 17 bases between the two germline ends. Germline V gives CDR1 LNHDA, CDR2 SQIVND (reference sequence). This CDR3 has 18 residues. The CDR3 bases are TGTGCCAGTAGTATCCCAGGGAGGGGACAGTCGAACACCGGGGAGCTGTTTTTT. It translates to CASSIPGRGQSNTGELFF.

The chain links TRBV27 to TRBJ1-5; TRBD1 matches at 7 bases. From germline, CDR1 is MNHEY and CDR2 SMNVEV (reference sequence). The CDR3 has 15 residues. V lost 2 bases and J lost 6; bases outside the gene matches: 7. This CDR3 reads CASSLTGEMSQPQHF. The CDR3 coding sequence is TGTGCCAGCAGTTTAACAGGGGAAATGAGTCAGCCCCAGCATTTT.

The chain carries TRBV7-8 and TRBJ2-7; 7 bases fit TRBD1. J lost 5 bases, V lost 5 bases, and 9 bases had no gene match. Germline V CDR1 and CDR2: SGHVS, FQNEAQ. The CDR3 runs to 14 residues. The CDR3 loop is CASSKTDRAHEQYF. The CDR3 DNA reads as TGTGCCAGCAGCAAAACAGACAGGGCCCACGAGCAGTACTTC.